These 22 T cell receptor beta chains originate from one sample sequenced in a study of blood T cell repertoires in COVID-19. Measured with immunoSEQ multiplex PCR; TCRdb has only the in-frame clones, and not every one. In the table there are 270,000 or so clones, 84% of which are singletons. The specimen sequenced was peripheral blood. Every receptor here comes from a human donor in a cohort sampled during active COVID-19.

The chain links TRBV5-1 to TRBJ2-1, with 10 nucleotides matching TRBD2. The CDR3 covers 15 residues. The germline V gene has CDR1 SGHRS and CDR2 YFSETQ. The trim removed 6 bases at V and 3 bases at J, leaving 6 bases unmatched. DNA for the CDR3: TGCGCCAGCAACCAAGCGGGGGGGCTCTACAATGAGCAGTTCTTC. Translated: CASNQAGGLYNEQFF.

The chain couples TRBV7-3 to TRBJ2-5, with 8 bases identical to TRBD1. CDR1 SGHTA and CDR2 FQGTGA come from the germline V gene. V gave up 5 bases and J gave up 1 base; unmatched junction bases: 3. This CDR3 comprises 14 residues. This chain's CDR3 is CASSRGTGQETQYF. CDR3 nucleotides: TGTGCCAGCAGCCGCGGGACAGGCCAAGAGACCCAGTACTTC.

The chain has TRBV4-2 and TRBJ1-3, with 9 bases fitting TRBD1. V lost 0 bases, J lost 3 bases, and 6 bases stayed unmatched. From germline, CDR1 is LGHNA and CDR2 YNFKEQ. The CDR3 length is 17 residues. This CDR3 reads CASSQDPQGANGNTIYF. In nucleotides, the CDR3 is TGTGCCAGCAGCCAAGATCCACAGGGGGCGAATGGAAACACCATATATTTT.

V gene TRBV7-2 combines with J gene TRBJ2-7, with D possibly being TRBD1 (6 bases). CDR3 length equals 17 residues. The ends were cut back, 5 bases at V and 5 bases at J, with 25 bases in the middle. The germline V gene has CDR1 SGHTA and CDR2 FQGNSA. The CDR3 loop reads CASSPARGTPLGDEQYF. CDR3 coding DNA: TGTGCCAGCAGCCCCGCGAGGGGGACACCTCTGGGGGACGAGCAGTACTTC. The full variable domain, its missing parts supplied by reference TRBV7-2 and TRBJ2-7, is GAGVSQSPSNKVTEKGKDVELRCDPISGHTALYWYRQSLGQGLEFLIYFQGNSAPDKSGLPSDRFSAERTGGSVSTLTIQRTQQEDSAVYLCASSPARGTPLGDEQYFGPGTRLTVT.

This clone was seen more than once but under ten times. The CDR3 is CASSFLDTQNTEAFF. The CDR3 nucleotides read TGCGCCAGCAGCTTCTTAGACACCCAGAACACTGAAGCTTTCTTT. This sequence joins TRBV5-1 and TRBJ1-1; D not resolved. Germline V gene sequence: CDR1 SGHRS, CDR2 YFSETQ. Trimming shortened V by 2 bases and J by 1 base, and 12 bases separated the two germline ends. This CDR3 comprises 15 residues.

The chain's CDR3 is CASSRPGTSGSQFF. Written as DNA, the CDR3 is TGTGCCAGTAGTAGACCTGGGACTAGCGGGAGTCAGTTCTTC. The chain combines TRBV19 with TRBJ2-1; 14 bases are shared with TRBD2. The V and J ends lost 4 bases and 13 bases, in that order; junction bases with no gene match: 6. In germline, CDR1 is LNHDA, CDR2 SQIVND (reference sequence). The CDR3 runs 14 residues. Full variable domain (outside the CDR3, taken from reference TRBV19 and TRBJ2-1): DGGITQSPKYLFRKEGQNVTLSCEQNLNHDAMYWYRQDPGQGLRLIYYSQIVNDFQKGDIAEGYSVSREKKESFPLTVTSAQKNPTAFYLCASSRPGTSGSQFFGPGTRLTVL.

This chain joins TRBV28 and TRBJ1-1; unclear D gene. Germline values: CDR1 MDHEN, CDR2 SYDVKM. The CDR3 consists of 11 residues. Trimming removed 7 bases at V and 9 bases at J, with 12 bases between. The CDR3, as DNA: TGTGCCAGCAAGGTCGCGGGGAAAGCTTTCTTT. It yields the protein CASKVAGKAFF.

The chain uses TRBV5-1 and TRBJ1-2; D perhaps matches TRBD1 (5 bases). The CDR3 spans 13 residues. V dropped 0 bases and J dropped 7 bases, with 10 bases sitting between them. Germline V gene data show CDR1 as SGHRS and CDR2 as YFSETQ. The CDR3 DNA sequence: TGCGCCAGCAGCTTGGACCCAGGGTTTGGCTACACCTTC. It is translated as CASSLDPGFGYTF.

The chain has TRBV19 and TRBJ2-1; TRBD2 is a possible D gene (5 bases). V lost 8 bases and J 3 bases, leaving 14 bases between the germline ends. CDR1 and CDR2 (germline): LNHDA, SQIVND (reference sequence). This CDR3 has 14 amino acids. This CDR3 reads CASQERQYYNEQFF. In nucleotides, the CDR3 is TGTGCCAGTCAAGAGCGGCAGTACTACAATGAGCAGTTCTTC.

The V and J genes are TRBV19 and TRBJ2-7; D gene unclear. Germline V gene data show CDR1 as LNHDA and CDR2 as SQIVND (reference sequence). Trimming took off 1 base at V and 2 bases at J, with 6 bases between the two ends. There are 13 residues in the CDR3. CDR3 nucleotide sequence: TGTGCCAGTAGTATAGCGGAGACCTACGAGCAGTACTTC. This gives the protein CASSIAETYEQYF.

The CDR3 DNA is TGCGCCAGCAGCCAAGTGGGGGCAGGCACCGAAGACATTCAGTACTTC. Its protein is CASSQVGAGTEDIQYF. The chain couples TRBV4-3 to TRBJ2-4; D is perhaps TRBD1 (6 bases). The germline CDR1 and CDR2 sequences are LGHNA and YSLEER. V lost 1 base and J 8 bases, leaving 18 bases between the germline ends. This CDR3 has 16 residues.

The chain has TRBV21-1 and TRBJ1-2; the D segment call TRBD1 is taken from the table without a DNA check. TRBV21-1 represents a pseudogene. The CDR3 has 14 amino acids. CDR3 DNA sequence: TGTGCCAGCAGCAATTCTGGCCACCACTATGGCTACACCTTC. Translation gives CASSNSGHHYGYTF.

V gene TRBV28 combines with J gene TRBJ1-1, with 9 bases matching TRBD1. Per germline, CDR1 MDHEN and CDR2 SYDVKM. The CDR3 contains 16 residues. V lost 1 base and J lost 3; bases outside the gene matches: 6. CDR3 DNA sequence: TGTGCCAGCAGTTTATTCAGGACAGGGGTGTACACTGAAGCTTTCTTT. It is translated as CASSLFRTGVYTEAFF.

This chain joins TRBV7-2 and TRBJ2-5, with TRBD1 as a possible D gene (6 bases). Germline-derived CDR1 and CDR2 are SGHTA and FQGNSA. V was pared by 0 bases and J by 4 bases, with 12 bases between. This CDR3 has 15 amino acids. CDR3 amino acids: CASSLARTGTETQYF. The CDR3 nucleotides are TGTGCCAGCAGCTTAGCGAGAACAGGGACAGAGACCCAGTACTTC.

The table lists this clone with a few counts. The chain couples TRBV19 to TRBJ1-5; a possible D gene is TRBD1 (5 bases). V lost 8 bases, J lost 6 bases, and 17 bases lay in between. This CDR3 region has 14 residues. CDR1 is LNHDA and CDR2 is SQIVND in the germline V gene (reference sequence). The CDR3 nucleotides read TGTGCCAGTGCCGGGGGAACGGGGGGTCAGCCCCAGCATTTT. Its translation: CASAGGTGGQPQHF.

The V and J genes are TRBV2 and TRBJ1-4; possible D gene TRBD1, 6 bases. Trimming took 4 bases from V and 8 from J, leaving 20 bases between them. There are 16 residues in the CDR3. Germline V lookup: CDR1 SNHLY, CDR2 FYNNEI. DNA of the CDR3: TGTGCCAGCAGTGGGTACAGGGTGGTAGTGCGGGAAAAACTGTTTTTT. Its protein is CASSGYRVVVREKLFF.

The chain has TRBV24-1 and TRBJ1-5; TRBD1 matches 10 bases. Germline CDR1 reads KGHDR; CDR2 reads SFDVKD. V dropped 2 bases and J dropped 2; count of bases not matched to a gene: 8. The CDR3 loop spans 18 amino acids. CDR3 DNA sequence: TGTGCCACCAGTGATTCCCACCGGGACAGGGGTCGCAATCAGCCCCAGCATTTT. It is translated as CATSDSHRDRGRNQPQHF.

The CDR3 sequence: CASSIAVTGQTEAFF. The CDR3 DNA reads as TGTGCCAGTAGTATAGCCGTGACAGGCCAGACTGAAGCTTTCTTT. The rearrangement joins TRBV19 to TRBJ1-1, with TRBD1 as a possible D gene (6 bases). The CDR3 sequence is 15 residues long. Germline loops: CDR1 LNHDA, CDR2 SQIVND (reference sequence). Trimming removed 1 base at V and 5 bases at J, with 14 bases between.

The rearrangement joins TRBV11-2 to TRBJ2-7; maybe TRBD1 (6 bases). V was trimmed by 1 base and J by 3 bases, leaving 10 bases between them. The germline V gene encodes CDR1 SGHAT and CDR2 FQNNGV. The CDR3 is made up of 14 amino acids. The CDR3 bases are TGTGCCAGCAGCTTAGGAACAGGGAGCTACGAGCAGTACTTC. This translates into CASSLGTGSYEQYF.

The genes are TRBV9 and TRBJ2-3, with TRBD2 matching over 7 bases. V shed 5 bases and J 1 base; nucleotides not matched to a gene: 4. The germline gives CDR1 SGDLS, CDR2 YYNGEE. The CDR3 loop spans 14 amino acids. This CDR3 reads CASSGDYRTDTQYF. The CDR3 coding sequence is TGTGCCAGCAGTGGGGACTACCGCACAGATACGCAGTATTTT.

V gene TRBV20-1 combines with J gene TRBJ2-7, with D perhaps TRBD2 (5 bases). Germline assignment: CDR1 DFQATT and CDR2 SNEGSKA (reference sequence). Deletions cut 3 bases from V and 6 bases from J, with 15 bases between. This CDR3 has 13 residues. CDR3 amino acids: CSASVAPGSEQYF. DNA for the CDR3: TGCAGTGCTAGTGTTGCACCGGGGAGCGAGCAGTACTTC.

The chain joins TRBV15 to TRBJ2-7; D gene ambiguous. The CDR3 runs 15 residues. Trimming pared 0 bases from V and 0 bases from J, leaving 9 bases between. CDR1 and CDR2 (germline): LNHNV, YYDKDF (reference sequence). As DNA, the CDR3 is TGTGCCACCAGCAGAGATCTGGAGAGCTCCTACGAGCAGTACTTC. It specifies CATSRDLESSYEQYF.